The clone carrying this T cell receptor beta chain is a singleton in its sample. Specified treatment: some 20 received Ad26.COV2.S at low or high dose, single or two shots; about 5 received placebo; per-sample allocation not given. Day 63 after the first injection of vaccine or placebo was the sampling time. These data belong to a study of Ad26.COV2.S vaccination and SARS-CoV-2 variants. Only in-frame clones appear in the TCRdb table, and some are missing; sequencing was by immunoSEQ multiplex PCR. The profile covers about 400,000 clones, with around 82% appearing a single time and about 7.4% taken by the ten largest. V was clipped by 2 bases and J by 5 bases; unmatched bases: 7. The CDR3 covers 15 residues. Germline CDR1 is SGDLS and CDR2 is YYNGEE.

Sequenced here: peripheral blood, sampled in a trial of Ad26.COV2.S vaccine versus placebo. This clonotype was obtained from a person between 18 and 65 years old who received the Ad26.COV2.S COVID-19 vaccine or a placebo. This chain joins TRBV9 and TRBJ1-1; 9 nucleotides match TRBD1. CDR3 region: CASSVLPGQGTEAFF. CDR3 nucleotides: TGTGCCAGCAGCGTCCTCCCGGGACAGGGTACTGAAGCTTTCTTT.